The rows below give T cell receptor beta chains drawn from one sample of a study of T cells after posttransplantation cyclophosphamide. Data came from immunoSEQ multiplex PCR; TCRdb stores just in-frame clones and leaves some out. The table lists about 24,000 clones, no singletons, with under 7.5% in the top ten. The sample comprised PBMCs. Receptor source: a woman aged 60-70 years in good health, CMV-negative, and a related stem cell transplant donor. Both conserved end residues are trimmed from each CDR3. The order of the fields is J gene, V gene, CDR3 protein.

J: TRBJ2-5; V: TRBV18; CDR3: ASSPLVGGETQY
J: TRBJ2-7; V: TRBV13; CDR3: ASSPSPGVAYEQY
J: TRBJ1-5; V: TRBV6-1; CDR3: ASSEYDRGFGQPQH
J: TRBJ1-1; V: TRBV19; CDR3: ASRLTGRKDTEAF
J: TRBJ1-1; V: TRBV19; CDR3: ASSIEGDNTEAF
J: TRBJ2-1; V: TRBV19; CDR3: ASSTTLGAGGQF
J: TRBJ2-2; V: TRBV29-1; CDR3: SVKGAQGTGELF
J: TRBJ1-2; V: TRBV6-1; CDR3: ASSEAPGFWYGYT
J: TRBJ1-4; V: TRBV7-9; CDR3: ASSLVGGSITEKLF
J: -; V: TRBV5-1; CDR3: ASSLGGGRSYEQY
J: TRBJ2-3; V: TRBV7-7; CDR3: ASSPGGVYTDTQY
J: TRBJ1-3; V: TRBV11-3; CDR3: ASSNPNSERNTIY
J: TRBJ1-1; V: TRBV11-1; CDR3: ASSLRGANTEAF
J: TRBJ2-1; V: TRBV2; CDR3: ASSGFGSQNEQF
J: TRBJ2-5; V: TRBV11-1; CDR3: ASRPGGDYRETQY
J: TRBJ2-6; V: TRBV6-1; CDR3: ASSELTSGGSGANVLT
J: TRBJ2-2; V: TRBV2; CDR3: ASRPGQVSTGELF
J: TRBJ2-1; V: TRBV29-1; CDR3: SVARWNEQF
J: TRBJ2-1; V: TRBV7-2; CDR3: ASSPGQGALHEQF
J: TRBJ1-6; V: TRBV7-2; CDR3: ASSLGNRDGSPLH
J: TRBJ1-1; V: TRBV2; CDR3: ASSVGEFNTEAF
J: TRBJ2-2; V: TRBV2; CDR3: ASSEALQGTGELF
J: TRBJ2-7; V: TRBV4-3; CDR3: ASSQEVLAGALY
J: TRBJ2-3; V: TRBV5-6; CDR3: ASSLGLAGADTQY
J: TRBJ1-1; V: TRBV6-6; CDR3: ATSYMYEEAF
J: TRBJ2-3; V: TRBV29-1; CDR3: SGKGGRSTDTQY
J: TRBJ1-1; V: TRBV19; CDR3: ASMRVLMNTEAF
J: TRBJ2-4; V: TRBV5-1; CDR3: ASSVRGAGDIQY
J: TRBJ2-3; V: TRBV6-4; CDR3: ASSDSASGADTQY
J: TRBJ2-1; V: TRBV2; CDR3: ASSWTSGLNYNEQF
J: TRBJ2-3; V: TRBV15; CDR3: ATSFLSTDTQY
J: TRBJ2-1; V: TRBV6-6; CDR3: ASSSLAGVIEQF
J: -; V: TRBV13; CDR3: ASSLGTSYEQY
J: TRBJ2-7; V: TRBV5-1; CDR3: ASSLRGRWSEQY
J: TRBJ2-2; V: TRBV7-9; CDR3: ASSLGQGNTGELF
J: TRBJ2-4; V: TRBV11-2; CDR3: ASSSLRPGKNIQY
J: TRBJ2-3; V: TRBV29-1; CDR3: SETTDGYTQY
J: TRBJ2-7; V: TRBV6-1; CDR3: ASSETSLTDYEQY
J: TRBJ1-6; V: TRBV5-1; CDR3: ASSLQGGDSPLH
J: TRBJ2-1; V: TRBV6-5; CDR3: ASRYRGGGHNEQF
J: TRBJ2-5; V: TRBV6-5; CDR3: ASSLDSGQETQY
J: TRBJ1-5; V: TRBV28; CDR3: ASSWTGNSNQPQH
J: TRBJ2-7; V: TRBV4-1; CDR3: ASSQSASGSYEQY
J: TRBJ1-6; V: TRBV6-5; CDR3: ASRTGQGDNSPLH
J: TRBJ2-5; V: TRBV9; CDR3: ASSVSGSVRETQY
J: TRBJ2-1; V: TRBV2; CDR3: ASSERGRYNEQF